These T cell receptor beta chains were read from a single sample in a study of T cells in localized non-small cell lung cancer. The protocol was immunoSEQ multiplex PCR, while the TCRdb copy is restricted to in-frame clones and leaves out a portion. The table has about 1,400 clones, approximately 20% seen once. Sequenced material: normal lung tissue next to the tumor, taken before any cancer treatment. Receptors were obtained from a male donor aged 60 or older with stage I squamous cell lung carcinoma. The CDR3 runs from the conserved cysteine through the conserved F or W. The D gene is left open where the match is weak. Rows give clone size only sometimes, using once, few, many, or a class for an expanded clone.

D gene | clone size | J gene | V gene | CDR3 protein | CDR3 DNA
. | . | TRBJ2-7 | TRBV30 | CAWSRDAGYEQYF | TGTGCCTGGAGCCGGGATGCCGGTTACGAGCAGTACTTC
TRBD1 | . | TRBJ2-3 | TRBV9 | CASSGEGTGGLRLGTDTQYF | TGTGCCAGCAGCGGTGAGGGGACAGGGGGACTACGCCTTGGCACAGATACGCAGTATTTT
TRBD2 | . | TRBJ2-5 | TRBV11-3 | CASSHPTGGRETQYF | TGTGCCAGCAGCCATCCCACGGGAGGGCGAGAGACCCAGTACTTC
. | few | TRBJ2-1 | TRBV7-5 | CASSSDRGPRNEQFF | TGTGCCAGCAGCTCTGACAGGGGGCCGAGGAATGAGCAGTTCTTC
. | few | TRBJ2-7 | TRBV4-1 | CASSQPGQYEQYF | TGCGCCAGCAGCCAACCGGGACAATACGAGCAGTACTTC
. | few | TRBJ2-2 | TRBV11-3 | CASSSGLNTGELFF | TGTGCCAGCAGCTCCGGACTAAACACCGGGGAGCTGTTTTTT
. | medium-sized | TRBJ1-2 | TRBV28 | CASSGFGGGGYTF | TGTGCCAGCAGCGGATTCGGCGGCGGTGGCTACACCTTC
. | few | TRBJ1-2 | TRBV19 | CASKPVHLAGYTF | TGTGCCAGTAAGCCAGTCCATCTCGCTGGCTACACCTTC
. | few | TRBJ2-1 | TRBV12-5 | CASQVNYNEQFF | TGTGCTAGTCAGGTGAACTACAATGAGCAGTTCTTC
. | few | TRBJ2-1 | TRBV11-3 | CASSLGGRANNEQFF | TGTGCCAGCAGCCTCGGGGGGCGGGCAAACAATGAGCAGTTCTTC
. | . | TRBJ1-1 | TRBV18 | CASSATSGTEAFF | TGTGCCAGCTCAGCGACCTCGGGGACTGAAGCTTTCTTT
. | medium-sized | TRBJ1-2 | TRBV11-3 | CASSPGRTAAYGYTF | TGTGCCAGCAGCCCTGGGAGGACAGCCGCCTATGGCTACACCTTC